The 14 T cell receptor gamma chains below all came from one sample that was sequenced in a study of gamma delta lymphoproliferative disorders and STAT genes. TCRdb re-called the multiplex PCR reads via CATT. The profile shows some 2,300 gamma-chain clones, roughly 18% of them singletons. PBMCs from patients and controls supplied the genomic DNA for sequencing. The sequenced material came from blood. The receptors were gathered from a human donor with gamma-delta T-cell large granular lymphocyte leukemia.

This clone has more than one count but fewer than ten. The J gene was not called, though the V gene is TRGV8. The germline CDR1 and CDR2 sequences are VENAVY and YDSYNSRV. The length of the CDR3 is 10 residues. Written as DNA, the CDR3 is TGTGCCACCTGGGAGGGCGTGGGGCTCTTT. Its protein product is CATWEGVGLF.

This clone was seen only a few times. The chain joins TRGV4 to TRGJ1 or TRGJ2. The J gene, absent from TCRdb, was called here by matching the DNA to germline. The germline gives CDR1 EGSTGY, CDR2 YDSYTSSV. CDR3 length equals 13 residues. Trimming removed 5 bases from V and 3 bases from J; junction bases left unmatched: 7. CDR3 sequence reads: CATWVNLYYKKLF. The CDR3, as DNA: TGTGCCACCTGGGTTAATCTTTATTATAAGAAACTCTTT.

Only a few counts were recorded for this clone. The rearrangement uses TRGV2 and TRGJ1 or TRGJ2. Here the J gene was assigned by germline matching of the DNA, as TCRdb has none. Germline V gene sequence: CDR1 EGSNGY, CDR2 YDSYNSKV. CDR3 length: 9 residues. With V trimmed by 0 bases and J by 13 bases, 0 bases remained unmatched. CDR3 coding DNA: TGTGCCACCTGGGACGGGAAACTCTTT. This sequence encodes CATWDGKLF.

For this clone: For this DNA, TCRdb reports the protein of a much larger clone, which diverges at residues 6 and 7, most likely from a read error; the protein presented here is translated directly from the DNA. The chain couples TRGV9 to TRGJP. In the absence of a J gene in TCRdb, the DNA was matched to germline to assign it here. The CDR3 spans 16 residues. Per germline, CDR1 GITISATS and CDR2 ISYDGTV (reference sequence). The junction had 0 bases not matched to a gene; V was cut back by 2 bases and J by 2 bases. CDR3 residues: CALWEGQELGKKIKVF. Here the CDR3 DNA reads TGTGCCTTGTGGGAGGGGCAAGAGTTGGGCAAAAAAATCAAGGTATTT.

Only a few counts were recorded for this clone. This rearrangement joins TRGV5 to TRGJ1 or TRGJ2. TCRdb offers no J gene call, so here the DNA was matched to germline to obtain one. The ends lost 4 bases at V and 6 bases at J; junction bases unmatched: 9. This CDR3 contains 13 residues. CDR1 and CDR2 from the germline V gene are VINAFY and YDVSNSKD. The CDR3 protein is CATWETGGYKKLF. CDR3 nucleotides: TGTGCCACCTGGGAGACGGGGGGTTATAAGAAACTCTTT.

As concerns this clone: Other DNA sequences from this sample encode an identical CDR3 as well. The CDR3 is CATWDGHYKKLF. The CDR3 DNA reads TGTGCCACCTGGGATGGGCACTATAAGAAACTCTTT. The chain is built from TRGV4 and TRGJ1 or TRGJ2. TCRdb offers no J gene call, so here the DNA was matched to germline to obtain one. The trim removed 0 bases at V and 7 bases at J, leaving 3 bases unmatched. Germline V gene data show CDR1 as EGSTGY and CDR2 as YDSYTSSV. There are 12 residues in the CDR3.

This clone was detected only a few times. The rearrangement uses TRGV8 and TRGJ1 or TRGJ2. TCRdb does not report a J gene; here it was assigned by matching the DNA to germline references. V lost 3 bases, J lost 6 bases, and 5 bases stayed unmatched. Germline lookup yields CDR1 VENAVY and CDR2 YDSYNSRV. The CDR3 has 12 amino acids. The CDR3 is CATWDFPYKKLF. The CDR3, as DNA: TGTGCCACCTGGGATTTCCCTTATAAGAAACTCTTT.

In regard to this clone: This clone may be a read error of a much larger clone one base away. The V gene is TRGV10, the J gene TRGJ1 or TRGJ2. As TCRdb names no J gene, one was assigned here on the basis of a DNA match to germline. Being an ORF, TRGV10 has a function that is uncertain. The CDR3 is made up of 12 amino acids. V lost 8 bases and J lost 6; bases outside the gene matches: 8. CDR3 region: CAAWNSVYKKLF. The CDR3 DNA sequence: TGTGCTGCGTGGAATTCGGTTTATAAGAAACTCTTT.

The sample holds a few counts of this clone. The limits of the CDR3 on the DNA are not certain, so only TCRdb's listed CDR3 is given. The V gene corresponds to TRGV11; no J gene was called. TRGV11 is classed as an ORF, of uncertain function. The CDR3 is 19 amino acids in total, end residues counted. CDR3 sequence reads: CTTVPGVGAKKANYYKKLF.

This clone has only a few counts. V and J are TRGV5 and TRGJ1 or TRGJ2. TCRdb leaves out the J gene; it was filled in here by matching the DNA to germline. The CDR3 consists of 14 residues. The ends lost 3 bases at V and 2 bases at J; junction bases unmatched: 7. CDR1 VINAFY and CDR2 YDVSNSKD come from the germline V gene. The CDR3 loop reads CATWDGFYYYKKLF. CDR3 coding DNA: TGTGCCACCTGGGACGGATTTTATTATTATAAGAAACTCTTT.

This clone has more than one count but fewer than ten. This may arise from a read error, as a much more abundant clone is one base away. This sample includes further DNA sequences coding for the same CDR3. The chain is built from TRGV2 and TRGJ1 or TRGJ2. TCRdb lists no J gene, so it was determined here by aligning the DNA to germline. The germline V gene encodes CDR1 EGSNGY and CDR2 YDSYNSKV. CDR3 length: 12 amino acids. The ends lost 0 bases at V and 10 bases at J; junction bases unmatched: 6. The CDR3 nucleotides are TGTGCCACCTGGGACGGGCAGGGCAAGAAACTCTTT. Translation: CATWDGQGKKLF.

The J gene is TRGJ1 or TRGJ2, the V gene TRGV8. TCRdb supplies no J gene; here it was assigned by aligning the nucleotide sequence to germline. Germline trimming cut 2 bases from V and 12 bases from J; bases unmatched to any gene: 13. CDR1 and CDR2 from the germline V gene are VENAVY and YDSYNSRV. This CDR3 is built from 13 residues. CDR3 DNA sequence: TGTGCCACCTGGGATAAGGCCCTACTGGTGAAACTCTTT. This gives the protein CATWDKALLVKLF.

In its sample, this clone is medium-sized (0.01 to 0.1%). The same CDR3 arises from other DNA sequences in this sample as well. This chain links TRGV4 with TRGJ1 or TRGJ2. TCRdb records no J gene; here it was assigned by comparing the DNA to germline. CDR1 is EGSTGY, CDR2 YDSYTSSV, per germline. The V segment lost 4 bases and the J segment 0 bases; nucleotides outside the gene matches: 3. The CDR3 extends over 13 amino acids. The CDR3 DNA reads as TGTGCCACCTGGGACGGGAATTATTATAAGAAACTCTTT. Translating gives CATWDGNYYKKLF.

This clone rates as medium-sized (0.01 to 0.1%). V gene TRGV2 combines with J gene TRGJ1 or TRGJ2. TCRdb offers no J gene call, so here the DNA was matched to germline to obtain one. Germline CDR1 and CDR2: EGSNGY and YDSYNSKV. The V gene end was trimmed by 5 bases and the J gene end by 2 bases; junction bases not matched to a gene: 3. This CDR3 contains 12 residues. CDR3 residues: CATWGYYYKKLF. The CDR3 bases are TGTGCCACCTGGGGCTATTATTATAAGAAACTCTTT.